This TCR beta chain stems from a study of blood T cells in healthy people across ages. Study-level findings and limits: TCR beta diversity per million T cells fell roughly linearly with age.

A sample-barcoded 5' primer and a J-beta primer mix were used in a second PCR of roughly 7 to 11 cycles. TCRdb re-derived calls from the 5' RACE reads in MiXCR, one entry per CDR3 protein. Seen here are hundreds of thousands of distinct CDR3 sequences, about 30% observed once, and the top ten hold 15%. The CDR3 loop spans 14 amino acids. V lost 3 bases, J lost 6 bases, and 9 bases stayed unmatched. Germline-derived CDR1 and CDR2 are DFQATT and SNEGSKA (reference sequence). This clonotype was detected ten times or more. Antigen: not known. Total RNA was isolated from each sample in quantities of at least 5 micrograms.

This TCR was sampled from a woman of 80 years or more in good health. V gene TRBV20-1 combines with J gene TRBJ2-7; 9 nucleotides match TRBD1. The sequenced sample consisted of blood. The CDR3 region is CSASRPGTGFEQYF. In nucleotides, the CDR3 is TGCAGTGCTAGCCGTCCCGGGACAGGGTTCGAGCAGTACTTC.